There are a few counts of the clone carrying this T cell receptor beta chain. The data originate from a study of T-cell memory formation after mild COVID-19. Looking at the study overall: Clusters of TCRs were largely donor specific.

TCRdb re-analysed the 5' RACE reads in MiXCR, keeping a single row per CDR3 protein. The sample has hundreds of thousands of distinct CDR3 sequences, around a quarter seen once. Trimming took 6 bases from V and 7 from J; bases not matched to a gene: 9. The germline CDR1 and CDR2 sequences are DFQATT and SNEGSKA (reference sequence). The CDR3 has 14 residues. This TCR derives from an adult woman who had mild COVID-19 (a few samples of this study predate the infection). Cell type and time point are not known. Sequencing was performed on PBMCs or a T cell subset sorted from them (not recorded which). V gene TRBV20-1 combines with J gene TRBJ2-1, with 10 nucleotides matching TRBD2. The CDR3: CSAYPSGRGNEQFF. In DNA, the CDR3 is TGCAGTGCCTACCCTAGCGGGAGAGGGAATGAGCAGTTCTTC.